These 30 T cell receptor beta chains came from one sample sequenced in a study of T cell responses to AZD1222 COVID-19 vaccine. TCRdb's copy holds only in-frame clones and misses some; the assay was immunoSEQ multiplex PCR. The sample includes around 120,000 clones, roughly 88% seen only once; the top ten take less than 4.5%. The specimen was peripheral blood, collected on day 0 of AZD1222 vaccination. The receptors stem from an adult in good health.

Notes on this clone: The sample holds other DNA sequences that translate to the same CDR3. The chain joins TRBV19 to TRBJ1-1, with 7 bases fitting TRBD1. This CDR3 region has 13 residues. Looked up from germline, CDR1 is LNHDA and CDR2 is SQIVND (reference sequence). The J segment lost 1 base and the V segment lost 7 bases, leaving 3 bases of the junction unmatched. The CDR3 here is CASNRGRNTEAFF. The CDR3 bases are TGTGCCAGTAACAGGGGCAGGAACACTGAAGCTTTCTTT.

The chain joins TRBV29-1 to TRBJ2-1; 8 bases line up with TRBD2. The CDR3 covers 15 residues. Germline V lookup: CDR1 SQVTM, CDR2 ANQGSEA. Losses at the gene ends were 4 bases for V and 1 base for J; bases not matched to a gene: 6. The CDR3 protein is CSVVEAGDSYNEQFF. CDR3 coding DNA: TGCAGCGTTGTGGAAGCGGGGGATTCCTACAATGAGCAGTTCTTC.

The V gene is TRBV6-5, the J gene TRBJ1-4; the match to TRBD1 covers 10 bases. In germline, CDR1 is MNHEY, CDR2 SVGAGI. CDR3 length equals 14 residues. The ends lost 8 bases at V and 8 bases at J; junction bases unmatched: 8. The CDR3 loop is CASGEGQGNEKLFF. CDR3 DNA: TGTGCCAGCGGGGAGGGACAGGGGAACGAAAAACTGTTTTTT.

The V call is TRBV14, the J call TRBJ1-2; TRBD1 aligns across 7 bases. Germline trimming cut 3 bases from V and 3 bases from J; bases unmatched to any gene: 7. The germline V gene has CDR1 SGHDN and CDR2 FVKESK. The CDR3 totals 15 residues. CDR3 region: CASSQAPGQYYGYTF. The DNA for the CDR3 is TGTGCCAGCAGCCAGGCCCCGGGACAGTACTATGGCTACACCTTC.

The genes are TRBV7-9 and TRBJ2-5; TRBD2 aligns across 10 bases. The V and J ends lost 3 bases and 4 bases, in that order; junction bases with no gene match: 11. Germline loops: CDR1 SEHNR, CDR2 FQNEAQ (reference sequence). The CDR3 consists of 17 residues. The CDR3 bases are TGTGCCAGCAGCTTGATGGAGGGACTAGCGTTTCGAGAGACCCAGTACTTC. It is translated as CASSLMEGLAFRETQYF.

The chain carries TRBV25-1 and TRBJ1-3; D gene unclear. Germline CDR1 and CDR2: MGHDK and SYGVNS. V dropped 3 bases and J dropped 2 bases, with 11 bases sitting between them. The CDR3 runs 15 residues. The CDR3 DNA sequence: TGTGCCAGCAGTGAGGACTGGGTGACTGGAAACACCATATATTTT. It is translated as CASSEDWVTGNTIYF.

This clone appeared a single time. This chain joins TRBV5-6 and TRBJ2-5; 10 bases are a match to TRBD2. The V segment lost 4 bases and the J segment 4 bases; nucleotides outside the gene matches: 10. CDR3 length: 16 amino acids. Germline CDR1 and CDR2: SGHDT and YYEEEE. The CDR3 region has the DNA TGTGCCAGCAGCGGTATAGGGGCTAGCGGGGGAGAGACCCAGTACTTC. This gives the protein CASSGIGASGGETQYF.

The genes are TRBV11-2 and TRBJ1-2; the D gene is possibly TRBD1 (5 bases). The V end lost 5 bases, the J end lost 5 bases, and 9 bases lay between the germline ends. The CDR3 covers 12 residues. CDR1 SGHAT and CDR2 FQNNGV come from the germline V gene. In nucleotides, the CDR3 is TGTGCCAGCAGCGGGACTGATTATGGCTACACCTTC. Translating gives CASSGTDYGYTF.

This clone was detected once. The rearrangement uses TRBV11-2 and TRBJ1-2; D gene unclear. The V and J ends lost 3 bases and 3 bases respectively, with 11 bases between them. The germline V gene encodes CDR1 SGHAT and CDR2 FQNNGV. This CDR3 is built from 14 residues. In DNA, the CDR3 is TGTGCCAGCAGCTTTGCGGGCGGCGACTATGGCTACACCTTC. It specifies CASSFAGGDYGYTF.

This chain connects TRBV19 to TRBJ2-6; D ambiguous. V dropped 4 bases and J dropped 0 bases, with 4 bases sitting between them. CDR1 LNHDA and CDR2 SQIVND come from the germline V gene (reference sequence). The length of the CDR3 is 14 residues. CDR3 residues: CASSTVSGANVLTF. CDR3 DNA: TGTGCCAGTAGTACGGTCTCTGGGGCCAACGTCCTGACTTTC.

This chain uses TRBV3-1 (or the pseudogene TRBV3-2) with TRBJ2-4, with 9 bases identical to TRBD2. The CDR3 spans 17 residues. J was trimmed by 8 bases and V by 0 bases; bases with no gene match: 11. Germline V gene sequence: CDR1 LGHDT, CDR2 YNNKEL (reference sequence). Written as DNA, the CDR3 is TGTGCCAGCAGCCAAGATAAGTATGCGGGGGGGCAGGACATTCAGTACTTC. Translating it yields CASSQDKYAGGQDIQYF.

This rearrangement joins TRBV25-1 to TRBJ1-4, with 8 bases aligning to TRBD1. The V segment lost 5 bases and the J segment 8 bases; nucleotides outside the gene matches: 10. The germline V gene encodes CDR1 MGHDK and CDR2 SYGVNS. This CDR3 has 15 residues. The CDR3 sequence: CASSKVGRGLEKLFF. For the CDR3, the DNA is TGTGCCAGCAGTAAAGTGGGCAGGGGGCTCGAAAAACTGTTTTTT.

CDR3 nucleotide sequence: TGTGCCAGCAGTTACTATCAGGACAGCTATGGCTACACCTTC. This translates into CASSYYQDSYGYTF. V usage is TRBV6-6 and J usage is TRBJ1-2; a weak D match, TRBD1 (6 bases). V lost 1 base and J 4 bases, leaving 10 bases between the germline ends. The CDR3 spans 14 residues. Per the germline V gene, CDR1 is MNHNY and CDR2 is SVGAGI (reference sequence).

This rearrangement joins TRBV18 to TRBJ1-5; TRBD1 matches 9 bases. Trimming removed 4 bases from V and 4 bases from J; junction bases left unmatched: 5. Germline V gene data show CDR1 as KGHSH and CDR2 as LQKENI. The CDR3 contains 15 residues. The CDR3 protein is CASSQGTGTNQPQHF. CDR3 nucleotide sequence: TGTGCCAGCTCACAGGGGACAGGGACGAATCAGCCCCAGCATTTT. Full variable domain (remainder filled in from reference TRBV18 and TRBJ1-5): NAGVMQNPRHLVRRRGQEARLRCSPMKGHSHVYWYRQLPEEGLKFMVYLQKENIIDESGMPKERFSAEFPKEGPSILRIQQVVRGDSAAYFCASSQGTGTNQPQHFGDGTRLSIL.

The V gene is TRBV19, the J gene TRBJ1-1, with unresolved D. Germline V gives CDR1 LNHDA, CDR2 SQIVND (reference sequence). This CDR3 has 12 residues. The germline V and J ends were trimmed by 7 bases and 1 base, with 7 bases remaining between them. The CDR3 here is CASKVGNTEAFF. The CDR3 DNA reads as TGTGCCAGTAAAGTCGGGAACACTGAAGCTTTCTTT.

The genes are TRBV19 and TRBJ1-4; D call uncertain. Germline CDR1 LNHDA, CDR2 SQIVND (reference sequence). Trimming pared 7 bases from V and 0 bases from J, leaving 12 bases between. The CDR3 has 15 residues. The CDR3 reads CASKIRGPTNEKLFF. The CDR3 nucleotides read TGTGCCAGTAAGATTCGCGGCCCAACTAATGAAAAACTGTTTTTT.

The gene calls are TRBV21-1 and TRBJ2-7; TRBD2 was called by the table and not checked on the DNA. TRBV21-1 is a recognized pseudogene. This CDR3 is built from 15 residues. The CDR3 loop reads CASSRSSHSSYEQYF. The CDR3 DNA is TGTGCCAGCAGCAGAAGTAGTCATAGCTCCTACGAGCAGTACTTC.

The CDR3 spells CASSQRGGTGAYEQYF. In DNA form, the CDR3 reads TGTGCCAGCAGCCAGAGGGGGGGGACAGGGGCCTACGAGCAGTACTTC. J is TRBJ2-7 and V is TRBV14; 10 bases fit TRBD1. This CDR3 region has 16 residues. Trimming removed 3 bases from V and 2 bases from J; junction bases left unmatched: 7. CDR1 is SGHDN and CDR2 is FVKESK in the germline V gene.

V usage is TRBV12-3 or TRBV12-4 and J usage is TRBJ2-2; D is undetermined. V lost 7 bases, J lost 7 bases, and 10 bases lay in between. CDR3 size: 12 residues. The CDR3 DNA follows: TGTGCCAGCAATACGTATGGCGGGGAGCTGTTTTTT. Protein product: CASNTYGGELFF.

The chain has TRBV5-1 and TRBJ1-2; D is undetermined. With 1 base removed from V and 10 bases from J, the gap between germline ends came to 17 bases. Germline lookup yields CDR1 SGHRS and CDR2 YFSETQ. This CDR3 has 14 amino acids. The CDR3: CASSLSTVAIDYTF. Written as DNA, the CDR3 is TGCGCCAGCAGCTTGTCGACTGTCGCAATCGACTACACCTTC.

This chain links TRBV19 with TRBJ1-5; 8 bases agree with TRBD1. This CDR3 contains 15 residues. With V trimmed by 3 bases and J by 9 bases, 10 bases remained unmatched. Germline-derived CDR1 and CDR2 are LNHDA and SQIVND (reference sequence). The CDR3 DNA reads as TGTGCCAGTAGTATTGGACAGGGCGAGGGACGGCCCCAGCATTTT. The encoded protein is CASSIGQGEGRPQHF.

For the CDR3, the DNA is TGCGCCAGCAGCGTGATGGGAGGGGCCGGGGCCAACGTCCTGACTTTC. This gives the protein CASSVMGGAGANVLTF. The rearrangement uses TRBV5-1 and TRBJ2-6; 7 bases line up with TRBD2. The ends lost 4 bases at V and 4 bases at J; junction bases unmatched: 8. The CDR3 length is 16 residues. Germline CDR1 reads SGHRS; CDR2 reads YFSETQ.

The rearrangement joins TRBV29-1 to TRBJ2-1; D gene unclear. The V end lost 1 base, the J end lost 10 bases, and 5 bases lay between the germline ends. This CDR3 contains 10 residues. Looked up from germline, CDR1 is SQVTM and CDR2 is ANQGSEA. The DNA of the CDR3 is TGCAGCGTTGAAGTTCTAGAGCAGTTCTTC. Its protein product is CSVEVLEQFF.

The V and J genes are TRBV20-1 and TRBJ1-1; D unresolved. The ends were cut back, 0 bases at V and 5 bases at J, with 4 bases in the middle. The length of the CDR3 is 11 residues. The germline V gene encodes CDR1 DFQATT and CDR2 SNEGSKA (reference sequence). The CDR3 here is CSARDGTEAFF. The CDR3 DNA reads TGCAGTGCTAGAGATGGGACTGAAGCTTTCTTT.

DNA for the CDR3: TGTGCCAGCAGCCAAGCGTCCTACGAGCAGTACTTC. Its protein product is CASSQASYEQYF. J is TRBJ2-7 and V is TRBV6-5; D call uncertain. Germline CDR1 reads MNHEY; CDR2 reads SVGAGI. V lost 6 bases, J lost 1 base, and 7 bases lay in between. This CDR3 is 12 amino acids long.

The chain combines TRBV5-1 with TRBJ2-2; D gene uncertain. The V gene's germline CDR1 is SGHRS and CDR2 YFSETQ. With 1 base removed from V and 6 bases from J, the gap between germline ends came to 7 bases. The CDR3 has 13 amino acids. CDR3 nucleotides: TGCGCCAGCAGCTTGAGGCTAGCCGGGGAGCTGTTTTTT. This sequence encodes CASSLRLAGELFF.

The V call is TRBV29-1, the J call TRBJ1-2; 9 nucleotides match TRBD1. The ends lost 4 bases at V and 8 bases at J; junction bases unmatched: 5. The germline CDR1 and CDR2 sequences are SQVTM and ANQGSEA. This CDR3 is built from 12 residues. CDR3 nucleotides: TGCAGCGTTGGGGACAGGGTCAGGGGCTACACCTTC. Residues: CSVGDRVRGYTF.

This rearrangement joins TRBV9 to TRBJ1-2; 7 nucleotides match TRBD1. The CDR3 contains 18 residues. Germline V lookup: CDR1 SGDLS, CDR2 YYNGEE. The V and J ends lost 0 bases and 0 bases, in that order; junction bases with no gene match: 11. CDR3 bases: TGTGCCAGCAGCGTAGGGGCCCAGGGGGGAACATCTAACTATGGCTACACCTTC. This translates into CASSVGAQGGTSNYGYTF.

The chain is built from TRBV6-5 and TRBJ1-4, with D tentatively TRBD1 (5 bases). The CDR3 extends over 15 amino acids. The V end was cut by 0 bases, the J end by 3 bases, with 8 bases between. CDR1 and CDR2 from the germline V gene are MNHEY and SVGAGI. CDR3 amino acids: CASSYSGGANEKLFF. CDR3 sequence (DNA): TGTGCCAGCAGTTACTCCGGGGGTGCTAATGAAAAACTGTTTTTT.

V is TRBV19 and J is TRBJ2-1; D unclear. The V gene lost 3 bases and the J gene lost 4 bases, with 4 bases spanning the gap. Germline V CDR1 and CDR2: LNHDA, SQIVND (reference sequence). The CDR3 contains 12 residues. The CDR3 reads CASSMWYNEQFF. DNA of the CDR3: TGTGCCAGTAGTATGTGGTACAATGAGCAGTTCTTC. The full variable domain, rest sourced from reference TRBV19 and TRBJ2-1, is DGGITQSPKYLFRKEGQNVTLSCEQNLNHDAMYWYRQDPGQGLRLIYYSQIVNDFQKGDIAEGYSVSREKKESFPLTVTSAQKNPTAFYLCASSMWYNEQFFGPGTRLTVL.